These 25 T cell receptor beta chains were sequenced from one sample in a study of blood T cell repertoires in COVID-19. The data were produced by immunoSEQ multiplex PCR, yet TCRdb's version contains in-frame clones alone and is incomplete. The table includes 400,000 to 500,000 clones, 88% detected once. The specimen was PBMCs or T cells enriched from blood (not recorded which). The source of these receptors is a woman between 35 and 50 years old who had recovered from COVID-19.

This clone has only a few counts. The CDR3 sequence is CASTFSWTEGSYGYTF. The CDR3 region has the DNA TGCGCCAGCACCTTCTCTTGGACGGAGGGGTCCTATGGCTACACCTTC. The J gene is TRBJ1-2, the V gene TRBV5-1; perhaps TRBD1 as D (5 bases). The CDR3 is made up of 16 amino acids. Looked up from germline, CDR1 is SGHRS and CDR2 is YFSETQ. The V and J ends lost 6 bases and 4 bases respectively, with 22 bases between them. Full variable domain (outside the CDR3, taken from reference TRBV5-1 and TRBJ1-2): KAGVTQTPRYLIKTRGQQVTLSCSPISGHRSVSWYQQTPGQGLQFLFEYFSETQRNKGNFPGRFSGRQFSNSRSEMNVSTLELGDSALYLCASTFSWTEGSYGYTFGSGTRLTVV.

CDR3 DNA sequence: TGTGCCAGCAGTGAATTTAGGACAGGGATTGAAAAACTGTTTTTT. This codes for CASSEFRTGIEKLFF. The V gene is TRBV6-1, the J gene TRBJ1-4; 8 bases are shared with TRBD1. This CDR3 contains 15 residues. Germline lookup yields CDR1 MNHNS and CDR2 SASEGT. The trim removed 2 bases at V and 7 bases at J, leaving 6 bases unmatched.

The chain recombines TRBV10-3 with TRBJ2-7, with TRBD2 matching over 8 bases. The CDR3 consists of 16 residues. Germline values: CDR1 ENHRY, CDR2 SYGVKD. J gave up 3 bases and V 0 bases, and 7 bases lay outside the gene matches. Here the CDR3 reads CAISESQAGALYEQYF. The CDR3 region has the DNA TGTGCCATCAGTGAGTCCCAAGCGGGAGCCCTCTACGAGCAGTACTTC.

The count of this clone is one. The genes are TRBV5-1 and TRBJ1-3, with 8 positions matching TRBD1. The length of the CDR3 is 14 residues. CDR1 and CDR2 from the germline V gene are SGHRS and YFSETQ. The J segment lost 6 bases and the V segment lost 4 bases, leaving 6 bases of the junction unmatched. The DNA of the CDR3 is TGCGCCAGCAGCGCCGGACAGGGAGAAAACACCATATATTTT. Translated: CASSAGQGENTIYF.

The CDR3 is CASSLSGTGTGNTIYF. In DNA, the CDR3 is TGTGCCAGCAGTTTATCCGGGACAGGGACTGGAAACACCATATATTTT. J is TRBJ1-3 and V is TRBV27; 9 positions agree with TRBD1. Germline V gene lookup returns CDR1 MNHEY and CDR2 SMNVEV (reference sequence). Trimming cost V 0 bases and J 2 bases; bases outside gene matches: 2. This CDR3 spans 16 amino acids.

In its sample, this clone was seen once. CDR3 in amino acids: CASSSGPAQETQYF. The CDR3 DNA reads as TGTGCCAGCAGCTCAGGGCCGGCTCAAGAGACCCAGTACTTC. The chain couples TRBV7-2 to TRBJ2-5; D perhaps matches TRBD1 (5 bases). Germline assignment: CDR1 SGHTA and CDR2 FQGNSA. This CDR3 is 14 amino acids long. V was shortened by 4 bases and J by 2 bases, with 11 bases between the two germline ends.

The chain has TRBV9 and TRBJ1-5, with D perhaps TRBD1 (6 bases). Germline assignment: CDR1 SGDLS and CDR2 YYNGEE. This CDR3 contains 13 residues. V was trimmed by 3 bases and J by 9 bases, leaving 13 bases between them. CDR3 bases: TGTGCCAGCAGCGATGGACAGACCCGGCCCCAGCATTTT. Its protein is CASSDGQTRPQHF.

The rearrangement uses TRBV5-6 and TRBJ1-1; D gene uncertain. Germline V gives CDR1 SGHDT, CDR2 YYEEEE. V was clipped by 2 bases and J by 6 bases, with 11 bases between them. The CDR3 is 13 amino acids. CDR3 region: CASSFLQRAEAFF. In nucleotides, the CDR3 is TGTGCCAGCAGCTTTCTTCAGCGCGCTGAAGCTTTCTTT.

The rearrangement links TRBV6-2 or TRBV6-3 to TRBJ2-5; no firm D call. Per the germline V gene, CDR1 is MNHEY and CDR2 is SVGEGT. Trimming removed 4 bases at V and 2 bases at J, with 11 bases between. CDR3 length: 14 residues. CDR3 loop: CASSSTVTQETQYF. The CDR3, as DNA: TGTGCCAGCAGTTCCACCGTAACTCAAGAGACCCAGTACTTC.

The chain has TRBV21-1 and TRBJ1-5; the table's D call, TRBD1, was not checked against the DNA. TRBV21-1 is a pseudogene segment. This CDR3 has 16 residues. The CDR3 loop is CASSKESGSDNQPQHF. The CDR3, as DNA: TGTGCCAGCAGCAAAGAGTCAGGGTCGGACAATCAGCCCCAGCATTTT.

This clone was counted once. V and J are TRBV5-3 and TRBJ1-1, with TRBD1 matching over 11 bases. TRBV5-3 is assigned to the ORF class and has an uncertain function. Unmatched junction bases numbered 14, after V lost 3 bases and J lost 4 bases. The CDR3 has 18 amino acids. For the CDR3, the DNA is TGTGCCAGAAGCTGGCCGGGACAGGGGGTTCTCGGGCTCACTGAAGCTTTCTTT. The encoded protein is CARSWPGQGVLGLTEAFF.

This clone has a handful of counts. V usage is TRBV10-2 and J usage is TRBJ1-1, with 7 bases lining up with TRBD1. The CDR3 contains 13 residues. Germline assignment: CDR1 WSHSY and CDR2 SAAADI. J was trimmed by 1 base and V by 8 bases; bases with no gene match: 4. CDR3 sequence reads: CASSGQWNTEAFF. The CDR3 DNA reads as TGCGCCAGCTCGGGACAGTGGAACACTGAAGCTTTCTTT.

The V gene is TRBV5-1, the J gene TRBJ2-7, with TRBD1 identical over 8 bases. Germline-derived CDR1 and CDR2 are SGHRS and YFSETQ. The CDR3 has 14 amino acids. J gave up 2 bases and V 5 bases, and 6 bases lay outside the gene matches. CDR3 DNA sequence: TGCGCCAGCAGTTTTTCGGGACAGGCCTACGAGCAGTACTTC. Translation gives CASSFSGQAYEQYF. The variable domain in full, with the rest retrieved from reference TRBV5-1 and TRBJ2-7, is KAGVTQTPRYLIKTRGQQVTLSCSPISGHRSVSWYQQTPGQGLQFLFEYFSETQRNKGNFPGRFSGRQFSNSRSEMNVSTLELGDSALYLCASSFSGQAYEQYFGPGTRLTVT.

Note on this clone: Other DNA sequences in the same sample also yield this CDR3. V usage is TRBV15 and J usage is TRBJ2-5, with D tentatively TRBD1 (6 bases). This CDR3 spans 14 amino acids. V was cut by 0 bases and J by 3 bases, with 8 bases left in between. Germline loops: CDR1 LNHNV, CDR2 YYDKDF (reference sequence). This CDR3 reads CATSRDRTEETQYF. CDR3 DNA sequence: TGTGCCACCAGCAGAGATCGGACAGAAGAGACCCAGTACTTC.

V gene TRBV11-2 combines with J gene TRBJ2-1; D unclear. This CDR3 contains 13 residues. In germline, CDR1 is SGHAT, CDR2 FQNNGV. V was trimmed by 2 bases and J by 5 bases, leaving 7 bases between them. CDR3 protein: CASSLRRDNEQFF. The CDR3 bases are TGTGCCAGCAGCTTAAGGAGAGACAATGAGCAGTTCTTC.

The chain is built from TRBV15 and TRBJ1-3; 7 bases are shared with TRBD1. The CDR3 totals 17 residues. The J segment lost 0 bases and the V segment lost 5 bases, leaving 10 bases of the junction unmatched. From germline, CDR1 is LNHNV and CDR2 YYDKDF (reference sequence). CDR3 sequence: CATSLRTGMLSGNTIYF. Here the CDR3 DNA reads TGTGCCACCAGCTTGCGGACAGGAATGCTCTCTGGAAACACCATATATTTT.

V and J are TRBV3-1 (or the pseudogene TRBV3-2) and TRBJ1-3, with unresolved D. Germline V lookup: CDR1 LGHDT, CDR2 YNNKEL (reference sequence). CDR3 length: 13 amino acids. Deletions cut 6 bases from V and 6 bases from J, with 12 bases between. This CDR3 reads CASSRGRENTIYF. Here the CDR3 DNA reads TGTGCCAGCAGTCGGGGTAGGGAAAACACCATATATTTT.

V is TRBV24-1 and J is TRBJ2-7; D perhaps matches TRBD2 (6 bases). V dropped 8 bases and J dropped 0 bases, with 16 bases sitting between them. This CDR3 is 15 amino acids long. Germline lookup yields CDR1 KGHDR and CDR2 SFDVKD. In DNA form, the CDR3 reads TGTGCCACCACCGACGATAGACTAGACTCCTACGAGCAGTACTTC. Protein: CATTDDRLDSYEQYF.

The chain is built from TRBV5-6 and TRBJ1-4, with TRBD1 as a possible D gene (5 bases). From germline, CDR1 is SGHDT and CDR2 YYEEEE. Trimming took off 1 base at V and 8 bases at J, with 12 bases between the two ends. CDR3 length equals 14 residues. CDR3 sequence reads: CASSLQRGGEKLFF. The DNA for the CDR3 is TGTGCCAGCAGCTTGCAGAGGGGAGGCGAAAAACTGTTTTTT.

V and J are TRBV10-1 and TRBJ2-1, with 10 bases lining up with TRBD2. Trimming took 0 bases from V and 3 from J; bases not matched to a gene: 8. This CDR3 has 18 amino acids. Germline lookup yields CDR1 WNHNN and CDR2 SYGVQD (reference sequence). DNA for the CDR3: TGCGCCAGCAGTGAGTCGGACCTAGCGGGAGTCAACTACAATGAGCAGTTCTTC. Its translation is CASSESDLAGVNYNEQFF.

J is TRBJ1-1 and V is TRBV7-2; possible D gene TRBD1, 6 bases. The CDR3 has 18 amino acids. V dropped 4 bases and J dropped 0 bases, with 21 bases sitting between them. The germline V gene has CDR1 SGHTA and CDR2 FQGNSA. The CDR3 DNA follows: TGTGCCAGCAGCTCAGGAGCAGGGGTCGCCATATTGAACACTGAAGCTTTCTTT. The encoded protein is CASSSGAGVAILNTEAFF.

The chain has TRBV5-4 and TRBJ2-7; TRBD1 matches at 8 bases. Germline values: CDR1 SGHNT, CDR2 YYREEE (reference sequence). The length of the CDR3 is 16 residues. The trim removed 3 bases at V and 2 bases at J, leaving 10 bases unmatched. The CDR3: CASSSPGQGTAYEQYF. CDR3 bases: TGTGCCAGCAGCTCCCCTGGACAGGGTACAGCCTACGAGCAGTACTTC.

V is TRBV24-1 and J is TRBJ2-3; the D gene is possibly TRBD1 (6 bases). This CDR3 spans 15 amino acids. Trimming left V 7 bases short and J 0 bases short, with 13 bases between. Germline V gene data show CDR1 as KGHDR and CDR2 as SFDVKD. The CDR3 DNA reads as TGTGCCACCAGCAAAACAGGGCTTAGCACAGATACGCAGTATTTT. Translating gives CATSKTGLSTDTQYF.

The chain combines TRBV10-2 with TRBJ1-1, with 7 bases identical to TRBD1. Losses at the gene ends were 6 bases for V and 1 base for J; bases not matched to a gene: 5. The V gene's germline CDR1 is WSHSY and CDR2 SAAADI. The CDR3 length is 14 residues. CDR3 in DNA: TGCGCCAGCAGCAGGACAGGAGAGAACACTGAAGCTTTCTTT. Encoded protein: CASSRTGENTEAFF.

The J gene is TRBJ2-1, the V gene TRBV30, with a weak D call TRBD1 (6 bases). With 4 bases removed from V and 2 bases from J, the gap between germline ends came to 18 bases. CDR3 length equals 16 residues. Germline V CDR1 and CDR2: GTSNPN, SVGIG (reference sequence). The CDR3 nucleotides are TGTGCCTGGACCTCTTACCAGGGGCGCGCCTACAATGAGCAGTTCTTC. Its translation: CAWTSYQGRAYNEQFF.